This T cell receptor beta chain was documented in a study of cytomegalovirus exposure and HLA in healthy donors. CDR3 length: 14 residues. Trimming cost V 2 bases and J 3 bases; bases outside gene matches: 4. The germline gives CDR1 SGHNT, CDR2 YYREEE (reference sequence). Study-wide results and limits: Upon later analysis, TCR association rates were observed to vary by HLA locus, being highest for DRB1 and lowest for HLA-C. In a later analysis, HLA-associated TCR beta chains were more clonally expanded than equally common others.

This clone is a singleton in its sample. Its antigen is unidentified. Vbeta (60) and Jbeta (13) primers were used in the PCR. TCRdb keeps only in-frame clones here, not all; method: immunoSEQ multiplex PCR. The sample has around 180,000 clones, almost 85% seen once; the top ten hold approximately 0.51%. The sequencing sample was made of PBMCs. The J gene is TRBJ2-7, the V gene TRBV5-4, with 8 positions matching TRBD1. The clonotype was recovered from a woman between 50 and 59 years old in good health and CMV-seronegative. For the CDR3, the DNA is TGTGCCAGCAGCTTCGGACAGGGAAACTACGAGCAGTACTTC. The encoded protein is CASSFGQGNYEQYF.